The T cell receptor beta chain under discussion was sequenced for a study of blood T cell repertoires in COVID-19. Across the whole study: Samples came from the United States, Italy and Spain, spanning acute and convalescent COVID-19.

Participants came from about 24 US areas, aged roughly 18 to 89 years. Membership in each cohort depended on participant-reported clinical history. Trimming cost V 1 base and J 6 bases, with 13 bases left between them. This CDR3 spans 15 amino acids. CDR1 and CDR2 from the germline V gene are MNHEY and SMNVEV (reference sequence). This table comes from immunoSEQ multiplex PCR, and its TCRdb copy is limited to in-frame clones, with some not included. The table has roughly 220,000 clones, 80% to 90% seen once; the top ten hold approximately 4.2%. Input material: PBMCs or T cells enriched from blood (not recorded which). The receptor was derived from a middle-aged woman with acute COVID-19. The rearrangement joins TRBV27 to TRBJ2-1, with D unclear. For the CDR3, the DNA is TGTGCCAGCAGTTTATATTTCGGTACCGCCAATGAGCAGTTCTTC. Its translation is CASSLYFGTANEQFF.